In this sample, the clone carrying this TCR beta chain turned up many times. Its matching antigen is unknown. These data originate in a study of T cells after yellow fever vaccination. Study results and caveats: A weaker but faster secondary response was observed, peaking on day 5 versus 15. Among primary-vaccination clones, most reappeared after the booster, at 96% for CD4 and about 90% for CD8. FACS-sorted repertoires might harbor abundant contaminating clonotypes from the bulk population.

The CDR3 consists of 14 residues. V lost 2 bases, J lost 3 bases, and 11 bases lay in between. Germline assignment: CDR1 SEHNR and CDR2 FQNEAQ (reference sequence). Each CDR3 protein is one row after TCRdb ran MiXCR on the 5' RACE reads. This table holds a few hundred thousand distinct CDR3 sequences, 6.9% found once. This sequence joins TRBV7-9 and TRBJ2-7; possibly TRBD2 for D (6 bases). Sequencing used CD4+ T cells sorted from PBMCs, obtained 15 days after the yellow fever booster vaccination. This sequence originates from a man aged 25-40 years who received the YFV17D yellow fever vaccine. The CDR3 nucleotides read TGTGCCAGCAGCTTATATGGCGGGGACTACGAGCAGTACTTC. This sequence encodes CASSLYGGDYEQYF.